Listed below are T cell receptor beta chains from one sample, sequenced in a study of T-cell reconstitution after alpha-beta-depleted transplantation in children. TCRdb re-analysed the PCR reads in MiXCR, keeping a single row per CDR3 protein. The profile shows fewer than 150,000 distinct CDR3 sequences, more than 9.5% of them singletons. Sample: PBMCs, mostly from graft donor cells, taken 180 days after TCRalphabeta/CD19-depleted stem cell transplant. The receptors here all came from a girl in the first two years of life who had a stem cell transplant for combined immunodeficiency, so the T cells may come from the graft donor. The CDR3 runs from the conserved cysteine through the conserved F or W.

>TRBV4-3
CASSQEDRGPRYEQYF
>TRBV6-5
CASSLAGPLYNEQFF
>TRBV10-3
CAISLRQNGYNEQFF
>TRBV18
CASSPPGLAGPRAYEQYF
>TRBV9
CASSGSGLAKNIQYF
>TRBV10-2
CASKRYTGLAGGRGTETQYF
>TRBV7-9
CASSFRLAAEQYF
>TRBV29-1
CSVEGTGYNEQFF
>TRBV7-7
CASSLSGTGGTDTQYF
>TRBV11-2
CASSLWALAGTLAKNIQYF
>TRBV7-9
CASSLPGGTQETQYF
>TRBV20-1
CSASAMEQRGGSSTDTQYF
>TRBV12-3/TRBV12-4
CASSTPRGVGTDTQYF
>TRBV5-1
CVSSLNSQETQYF
>TRBV5-1
CASSLVPGENTGELFF
>TRBV12-5
CASGLDGSNTEAFF
>TRBV5-1
CASSTDGTPYSYEQYF
>TRBV20-1
CSAARQGDQPQHF
>TRBV7-6
CASSLAAPAGGGNQPQHF
>TRBV20-1
CSALRRRGPLHF
>TRBV7-2
CASSLTTHSYNEQFF
>TRBV6-2/TRBV6-3
CASGRTYEQYF
>TRBV20-1
CSALAFAAYEQYF
>TRBV5-1
CASSPSRGQGKNYGYTF
>TRBV10-2
CASSSGGGEWDEQFF
>TRBV9
CASSVSRAGGPSWEQFF
>TRBV10-3
CAISEVAGRGYTF
>TRBV27
CASSPTGTSGYEQYF
>TRBV29-1
CSVEPPGGRIIRF
>TRBV29-1
CSVRTHEQYF
>TRBV7-9
CASSKGGDGNIQYF
>TRBV5-1
CASSPFSAGRVFNEQFF
>TRBV6-2/TRBV6-3
CASSWENTDTQYF
>TRBV28
CASNRYQETQYF
>TRBV3-1
CASSQDWGRGNNEQFF
>TRBV5-1
CASSLGQQRRETQYF
>TRBV12-3/TRBV12-4
CASSPSGGPRVDTQYF
>TRBV4-1
CASSQVTGVLNGAFF
>TRBV7-2
CASSSASGGATGELFF
>TRBV11-2
CASRMGGGYGYTF
>TRBV12-3/TRBV12-4
CASSLATGTGIGGYTF
>TRBV4-3
CASSQDDFTQGPFFYGYTF
>TRBV10-3
CATAILTSGPYEQYF
>TRBV10-3
CAIHPSNSGSGYEQYF
>TRBV5-1
CASTDRYPRTDTQYF
>TRBV29-1
CSVEDRGVQYF
>TRBV20-1
CSARDRGGSPYGHTF
>TRBV29-1
CSVFIPGLAGGPTDTQYF
>TRBV19
CASSSSGTGTETQYF